This T cell receptor beta chain was identified in a study of blood T cell repertoires in COVID-19. Produced via immunoSEQ multiplex PCR; TCRdb's table is partial and in-frame only. There are 270,000 or so clones in the sample; approximately 89% occur only once, and roughly 2.8% lies in the top ten. This TCR was recovered from a middle-aged man who had been exposed to COVID-19. The specimen was PBMCs or T cells enriched from blood (not recorded which).

CDR3 loop: CASSEADRNYGYTF. CDR3 DNA: TGTGCCAGCAGTGAAGCGGACAGGAACTATGGCTACACCTTC. V gene TRBV2 combines with J gene TRBJ1-2, with 7 bases matching TRBD1. V trimming: 0 bases; J trimming: 2 bases; junction bases outside the gene matches: 0. The germline V gene has CDR1 SNHLY and CDR2 FYNNEI. This CDR3 is 14 amino acids long.